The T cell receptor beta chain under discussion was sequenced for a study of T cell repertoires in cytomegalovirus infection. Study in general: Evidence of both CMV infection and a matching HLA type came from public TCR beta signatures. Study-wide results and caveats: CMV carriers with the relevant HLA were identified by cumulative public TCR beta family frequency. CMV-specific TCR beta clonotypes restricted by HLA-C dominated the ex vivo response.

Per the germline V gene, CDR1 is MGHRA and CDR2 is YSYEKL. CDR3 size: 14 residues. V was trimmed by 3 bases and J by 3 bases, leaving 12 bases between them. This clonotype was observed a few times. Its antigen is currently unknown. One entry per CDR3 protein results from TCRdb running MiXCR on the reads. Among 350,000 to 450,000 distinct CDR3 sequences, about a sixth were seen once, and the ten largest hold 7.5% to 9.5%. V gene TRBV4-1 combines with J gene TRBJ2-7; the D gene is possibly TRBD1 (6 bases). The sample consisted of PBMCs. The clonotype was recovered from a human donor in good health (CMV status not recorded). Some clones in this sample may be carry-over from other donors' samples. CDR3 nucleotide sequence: TGCGCCAGCAGCCACCGGGACAATGGCTACGAGCAGTACTTC. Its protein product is CASSHRDNGYEQYF.